A selection of T cell receptor beta chains follows, all from one sample in a study of cytomegalovirus exposure and HLA in healthy donors. This table comes from immunoSEQ multiplex PCR, and its TCRdb copy is limited to in-frame clones, with some not included. The sample includes some 80,000 clones, 70% to 80% seen only once; the top ten take 3.3%. Sequencing was done on a sample of PBMCs. The receptors shown here come from a man aged 45-60 years in good health and CMV-seronegative. Both conserved end residues are part of each CDR3. Fields, in order: V gene, J gene, CDR3 protein.

>TRBV30|TRBJ1-2
CAWRWTGNYGYTF
>TRBV4-2|TRBJ1-6
CASSQGGIYNSPLHF
>TRBV19|TRBJ2-7
CASIGRVSSYEQYF
>TRBV2|TRBJ1-5
CASSGGTLNQPQHF
>TRBV5-1|TRBJ1-5
CASSLGTGMGQPQHF
>TRBV21-1|TRBJ1-6
CASSKPFGEGSYNSPLHF
>TRBV19|TRBJ2-1
CASSIVGTSANEQFF
>TRBV10-3|TRBJ2-5
CAISELEETQYF
>TRBV30|TRBJ1-2
CAWSAQDTYGYTF
>TRBV9|TRBJ1-2
CASSVDLQGAGYTF
>TRBV2|TRBJ1-5
CASSDGALLGHQPQHF
>TRBV6-5|TRBJ2-6
CASSSGGAGANVLTF
>TRBV6-5|TRBJ1-4
CASSRLGEKLFF
>TRBV7-9|TRBJ2-2
CASSLGQATGELFF
>TRBV2|TRBJ2-1
CASSEVSGGRGEQFF
>TRBV19|TRBJ2-7
CASSMAGPRGEQYF
>TRBV2|TRBJ2-3
CASSRSGSSTDTQYF
>TRBV28|TRBJ1-2
CASSRQENYGYTF
>TRBV7-2|TRBJ2-3
CASRKGGGDTQYF
>TRBV18|TRBJ1-1
CASSLTSSESAEAFF
>TRBV11-3|TRBJ2-7
CASSLGQLSSYEQYF
>TRBV9|TRBJ1-1
CASSVGAGVNTEAFF
>TRBV27|TRBJ1-3
CASSRQGTRNTIYF
>TRBV6-1|TRBJ1-1
CASSERLGGRMNTEAFF
>TRBV29-1|TRBJ2-2
CSVGDRANTGELFF
>TRBV4-2|TRBJ1-3
CASSQGTSWGNTIYF
>TRBV4-3|TRBJ1-2
CASSQDPRDGGYTF
>TRBV30|TRBJ1-6
CAWSLRTVSPLHF
>TRBV30|TRBJ1-1
CAWSTGLTEAFF
>TRBV5-1|TRBJ1-2
CASSLDTGLDGYTF
>TRBV28|TRBJ2-7
CASRTTYEQYF
>TRBV5-1|TRBJ1-6
CASSLGARQVGDNSPLHF
>TRBV2|TRBJ2-3
CASSVATSGTDTQYF
>TRBV9|TRBJ2-7
CASTRGLADYEQYF
>TRBV15|TRBJ2-7
CATSPRETLYEQYF
>TRBV6-1|TRBJ2-7
CASSEGYGSYEQYF
>TRBV19|TRBJ1-3
CASSALTGRSTGNTIYF
>TRBV5-8|TRBJ1-5
CASSLQIGTGGRQPQHF
>TRBV2|TRBJ2-3
CASRYDTQYF
>TRBV6-5|TRBJ2-5
CASRRAGGETQYF
>TRBV6-5|TRBJ2-6
CASSYLGATGANVLTF
>TRBV6-1|TRBJ1-3
CASSRLGLSGNTIYF
>TRBV5-4|TRBJ2-1
CASSASGGAVMNEQFF